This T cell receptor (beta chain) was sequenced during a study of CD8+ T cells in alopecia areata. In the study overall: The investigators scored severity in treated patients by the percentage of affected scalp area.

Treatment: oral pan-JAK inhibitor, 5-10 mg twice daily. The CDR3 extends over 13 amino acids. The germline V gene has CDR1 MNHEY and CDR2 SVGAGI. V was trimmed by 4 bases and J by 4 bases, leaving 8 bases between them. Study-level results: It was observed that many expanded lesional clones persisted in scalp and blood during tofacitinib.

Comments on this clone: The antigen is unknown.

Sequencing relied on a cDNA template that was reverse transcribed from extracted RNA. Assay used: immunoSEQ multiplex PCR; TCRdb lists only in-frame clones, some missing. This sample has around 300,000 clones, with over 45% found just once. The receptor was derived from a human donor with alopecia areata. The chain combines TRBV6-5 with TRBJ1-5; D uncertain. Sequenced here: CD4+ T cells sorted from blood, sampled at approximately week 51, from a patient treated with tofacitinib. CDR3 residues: CASSSSPNQPQHF. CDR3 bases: TGTGCCAGCAGTTCGTCACCGAATCAGCCCCAGCATTTT.